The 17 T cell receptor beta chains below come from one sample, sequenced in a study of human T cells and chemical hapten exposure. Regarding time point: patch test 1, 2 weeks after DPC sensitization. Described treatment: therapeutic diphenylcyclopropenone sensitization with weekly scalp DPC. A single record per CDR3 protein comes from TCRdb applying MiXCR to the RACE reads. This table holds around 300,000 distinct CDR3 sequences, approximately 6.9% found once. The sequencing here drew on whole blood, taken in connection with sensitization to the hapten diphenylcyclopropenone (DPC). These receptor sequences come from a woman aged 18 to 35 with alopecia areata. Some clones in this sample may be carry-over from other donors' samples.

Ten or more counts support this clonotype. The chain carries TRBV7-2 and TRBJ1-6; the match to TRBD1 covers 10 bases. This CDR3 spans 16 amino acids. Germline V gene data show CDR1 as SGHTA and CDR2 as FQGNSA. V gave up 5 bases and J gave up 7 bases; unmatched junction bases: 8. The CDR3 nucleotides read TGTGCCAGCAGCCTGGATCGACAGGGGGCAAATTCACCCCTCCACTTT. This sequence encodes CASSLDRQGANSPLHF.

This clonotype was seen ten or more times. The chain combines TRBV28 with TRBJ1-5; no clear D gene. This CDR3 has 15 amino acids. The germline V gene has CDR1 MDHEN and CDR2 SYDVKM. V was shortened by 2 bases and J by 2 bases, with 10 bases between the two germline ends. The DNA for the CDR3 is TGTGCCAGCAGTTTAATCCCTAGGCGCAATCAGCCCCAGCATTTT. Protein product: CASSLIPRRNQPQHF.

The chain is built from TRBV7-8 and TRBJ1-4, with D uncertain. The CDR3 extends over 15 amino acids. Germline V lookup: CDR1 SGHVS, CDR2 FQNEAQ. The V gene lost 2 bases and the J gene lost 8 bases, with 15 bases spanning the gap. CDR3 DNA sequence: TGTGCCAGCAGCTTAAATGTAGGCCGAACAGAAAAACTGTTTTTT. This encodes CASSLNVGRTEKLFF.

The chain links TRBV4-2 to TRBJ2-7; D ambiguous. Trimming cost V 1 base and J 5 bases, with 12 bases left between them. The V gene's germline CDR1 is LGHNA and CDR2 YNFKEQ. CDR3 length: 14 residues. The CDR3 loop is CASSQVPGTDEQYF. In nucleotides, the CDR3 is TGTGCCAGCAGCCAAGTGCCAGGAACGGACGAGCAGTACTTC.

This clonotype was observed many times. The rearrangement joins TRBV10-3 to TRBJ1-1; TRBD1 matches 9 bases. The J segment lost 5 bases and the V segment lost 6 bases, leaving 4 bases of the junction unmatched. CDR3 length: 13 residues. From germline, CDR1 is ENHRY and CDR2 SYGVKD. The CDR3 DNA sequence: TGTGCCATCAGGGCCGGACAGGGGACTGAAGCTTTCTTT. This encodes CAIRAGQGTEAFF.

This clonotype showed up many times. The CDR3 sequence is CASSFIGNPGEQYF. CDR3 bases: TGTGCCAGCAGTTTCATAGGGAACCCCGGCGAGCAGTACTTC. The V and J genes are TRBV27 and TRBJ2-7; D is ambiguous. V was cut by 3 bases and J by 6 bases, with 15 bases left in between. The CDR3 totals 14 residues. Germline assignment: CDR1 MNHEY and CDR2 SMNVEV (reference sequence).

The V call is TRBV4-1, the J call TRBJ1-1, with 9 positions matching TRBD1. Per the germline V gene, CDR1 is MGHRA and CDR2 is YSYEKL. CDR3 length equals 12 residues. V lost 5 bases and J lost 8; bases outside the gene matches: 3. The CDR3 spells CASSSGQGEAFF. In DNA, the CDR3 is TGCGCCAGCAGCTCAGGACAGGGGGAAGCTTTCTTT.

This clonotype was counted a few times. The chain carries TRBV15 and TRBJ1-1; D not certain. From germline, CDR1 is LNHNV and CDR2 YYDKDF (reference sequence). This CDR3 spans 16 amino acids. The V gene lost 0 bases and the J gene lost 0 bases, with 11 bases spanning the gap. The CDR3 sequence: CATSREPTALNTEAFF. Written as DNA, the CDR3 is TGTGCCACCAGCAGAGAACCGACCGCCTTGAACACTGAAGCTTTCTTT.

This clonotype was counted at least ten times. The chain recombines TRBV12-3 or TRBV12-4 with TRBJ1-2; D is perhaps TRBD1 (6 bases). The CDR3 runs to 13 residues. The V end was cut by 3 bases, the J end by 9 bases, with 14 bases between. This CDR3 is CASSLTGQQRYTF. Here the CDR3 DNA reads TGTGCCAGCAGTTTGACAGGTCAACAACGCTACACCTTC.

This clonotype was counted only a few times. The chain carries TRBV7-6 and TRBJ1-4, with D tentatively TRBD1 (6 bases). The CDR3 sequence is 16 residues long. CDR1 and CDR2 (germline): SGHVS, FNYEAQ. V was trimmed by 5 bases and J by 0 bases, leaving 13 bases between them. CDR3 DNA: TGTGCCAGCAGCCAAGAAAGGACAGCAACTAATGAAAAACTGTTTTTT. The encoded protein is CASSQERTATNEKLFF.

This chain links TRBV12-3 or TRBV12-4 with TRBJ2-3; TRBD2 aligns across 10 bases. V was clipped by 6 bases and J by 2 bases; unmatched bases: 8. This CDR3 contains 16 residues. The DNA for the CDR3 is TGTGCCAGCAGGATAGGAGCGGGGGGGCCCACAGATACGCAGTATTTT. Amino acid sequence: CASRIGAGGPTDTQYF.

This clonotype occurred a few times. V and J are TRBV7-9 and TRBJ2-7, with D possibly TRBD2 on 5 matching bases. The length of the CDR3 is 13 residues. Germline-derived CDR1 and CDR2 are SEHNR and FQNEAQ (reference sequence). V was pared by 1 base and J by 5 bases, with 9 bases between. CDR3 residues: CASSLVLEDEQYF. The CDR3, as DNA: TGTGCCAGCAGCTTAGTTCTGGAGGACGAGCAGTACTTC.

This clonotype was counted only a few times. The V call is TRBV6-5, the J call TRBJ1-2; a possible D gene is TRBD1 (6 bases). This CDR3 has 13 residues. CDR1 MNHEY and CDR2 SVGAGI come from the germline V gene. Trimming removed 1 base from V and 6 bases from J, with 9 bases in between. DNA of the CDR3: TGTGCCAGCAGTTACTTACAGGGAGATGGCTACACCTTC. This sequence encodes CASSYLQGDGYTF.

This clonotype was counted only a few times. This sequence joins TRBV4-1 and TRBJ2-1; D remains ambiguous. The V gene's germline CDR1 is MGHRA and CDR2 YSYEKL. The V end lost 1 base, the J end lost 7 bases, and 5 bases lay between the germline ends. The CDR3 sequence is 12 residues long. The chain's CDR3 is CASSQGLNEQFF. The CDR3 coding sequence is TGCGCCAGCAGCCAAGGCCTGAATGAGCAGTTCTTC.

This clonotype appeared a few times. The CDR3 sequence is CASSVRLAGALRNEQFF. The CDR3 DNA reads TGTGCCAGCAGCGTGAGACTAGCGGGGGCCTTAAGGAATGAGCAGTTCTTC. The chain couples TRBV7-8 to TRBJ2-1; 12 bases line up with TRBD2. The CDR3 runs 17 residues. Losses at the gene ends were 5 bases for V and 7 bases for J; bases not matched to a gene: 12. Per the germline V gene, CDR1 is SGHVS and CDR2 is FQNEAQ.

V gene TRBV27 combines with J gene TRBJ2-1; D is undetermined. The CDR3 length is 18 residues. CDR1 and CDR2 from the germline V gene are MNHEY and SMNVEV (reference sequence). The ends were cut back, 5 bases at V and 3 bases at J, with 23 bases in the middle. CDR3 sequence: CASSLSTSDAPYYNEQFF. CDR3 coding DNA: TGTGCCAGCAGTCTCTCAACCTCCGACGCCCCATACTACAATGAGCAGTTCTTC.

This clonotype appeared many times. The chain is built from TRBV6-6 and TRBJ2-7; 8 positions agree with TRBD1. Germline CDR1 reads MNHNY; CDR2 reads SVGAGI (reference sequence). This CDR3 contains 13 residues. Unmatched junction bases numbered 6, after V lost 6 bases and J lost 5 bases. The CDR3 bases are TGTGCCAGCAGGGACAGGGATAAGGACGAGCAGTACTTC. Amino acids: CASRDRDKDEQYF.